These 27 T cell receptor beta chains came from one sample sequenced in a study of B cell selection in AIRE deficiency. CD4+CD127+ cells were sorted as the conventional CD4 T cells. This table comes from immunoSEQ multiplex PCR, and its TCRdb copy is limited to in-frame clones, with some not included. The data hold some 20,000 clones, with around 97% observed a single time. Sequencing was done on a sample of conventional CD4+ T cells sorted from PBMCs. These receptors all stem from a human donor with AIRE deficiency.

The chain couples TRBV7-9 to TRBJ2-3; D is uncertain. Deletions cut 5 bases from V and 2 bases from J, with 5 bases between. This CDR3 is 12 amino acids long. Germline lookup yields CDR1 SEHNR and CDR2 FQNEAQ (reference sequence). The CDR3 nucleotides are TGTGCCAGCAGCCCCTCCACAGATACGCAGTATTTT. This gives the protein CASSPSTDTQYF.

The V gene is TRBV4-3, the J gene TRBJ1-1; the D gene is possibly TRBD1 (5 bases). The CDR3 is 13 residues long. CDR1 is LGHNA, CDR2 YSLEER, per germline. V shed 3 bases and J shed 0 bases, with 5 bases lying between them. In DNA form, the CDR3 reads TGCGCCAGCAGCCAGGGGGTGAACACTGAAGCTTTCTTT. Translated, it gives CASSQGVNTEAFF.

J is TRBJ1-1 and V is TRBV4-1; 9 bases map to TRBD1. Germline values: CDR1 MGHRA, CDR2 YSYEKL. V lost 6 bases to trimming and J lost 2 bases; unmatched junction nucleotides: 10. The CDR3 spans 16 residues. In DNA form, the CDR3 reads TGCGCCAGCAGTCGAGGAACGGGACAGGGTAACACTGAAGCTTTCTTT. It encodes CASSRGTGQGNTEAFF.

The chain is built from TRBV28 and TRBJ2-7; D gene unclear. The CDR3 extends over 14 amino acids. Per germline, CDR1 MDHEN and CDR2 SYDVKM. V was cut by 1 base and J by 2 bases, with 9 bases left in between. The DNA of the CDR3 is TGTGCCAGCAGTTTATTGGCGGCGCCCTACGAGCAGTACTTC. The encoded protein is CASSLLAAPYEQYF.

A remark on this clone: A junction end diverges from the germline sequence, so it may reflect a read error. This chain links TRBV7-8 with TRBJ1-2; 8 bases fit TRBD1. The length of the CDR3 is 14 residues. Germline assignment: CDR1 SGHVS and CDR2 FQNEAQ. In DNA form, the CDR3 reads TGTGCCAGCAGCTCACAGGGGGGTTTCTATCGCTACACCTTC. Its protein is CASSSQGGFYRYTF.

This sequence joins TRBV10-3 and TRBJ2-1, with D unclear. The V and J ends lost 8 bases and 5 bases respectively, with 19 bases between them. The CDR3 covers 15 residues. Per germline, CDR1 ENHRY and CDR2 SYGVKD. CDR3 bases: TGTGCCATCTCCACAGTGGCGGAAATAAACAATGAGCAGTTCTTC. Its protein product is CAISTVAEINNEQFF.

DNA for the CDR3: TGTGCCAGTAGTATAGATCAAGAGGGTCGCTATGGCTACACCTTC. Translated: CASSIDQEGRYGYTF. This rearrangement joins TRBV19 to TRBJ1-2, with D unresolved. Trimming took off 0 bases at V and 4 bases at J, with 12 bases between the two ends. Germline CDR1 and CDR2: LNHDA and SQIVND (reference sequence). The CDR3 has 15 amino acids.

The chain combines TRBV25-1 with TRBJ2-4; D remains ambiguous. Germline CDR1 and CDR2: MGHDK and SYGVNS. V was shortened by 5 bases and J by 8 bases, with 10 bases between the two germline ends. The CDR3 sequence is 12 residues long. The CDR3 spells CASSSVTDIQYF. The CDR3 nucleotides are TGTGCCAGCAGTTCAGTCACGGACATTCAGTACTTC.

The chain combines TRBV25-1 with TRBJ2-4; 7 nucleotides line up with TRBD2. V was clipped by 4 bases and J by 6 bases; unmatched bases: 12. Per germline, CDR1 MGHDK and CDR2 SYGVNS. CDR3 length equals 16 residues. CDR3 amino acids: CASSGSGNRAGNIQYF. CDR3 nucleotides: TGTGCCAGCAGTGGGAGCGGGAACCGTGCGGGAAACATTCAGTACTTC.

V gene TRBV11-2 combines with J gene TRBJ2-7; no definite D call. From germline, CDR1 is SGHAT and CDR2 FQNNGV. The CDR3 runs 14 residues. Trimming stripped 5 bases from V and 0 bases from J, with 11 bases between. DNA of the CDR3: TGTGCCAGCAGCCGGATTATTAGCTCCTACGAGCAGTACTTC. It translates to CASSRIISSYEQYF. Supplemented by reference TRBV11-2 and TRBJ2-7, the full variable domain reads EAGVAQSPRYKIIEKRQSVAFWCNPISGHATLYWYQQILGQGPKLLIQFQNNGVVDDSQLPKDRFSAERLKGVDSTLKIQPAKLEDSAVYLCASSRIISSYEQYFGPGTRLTVT.

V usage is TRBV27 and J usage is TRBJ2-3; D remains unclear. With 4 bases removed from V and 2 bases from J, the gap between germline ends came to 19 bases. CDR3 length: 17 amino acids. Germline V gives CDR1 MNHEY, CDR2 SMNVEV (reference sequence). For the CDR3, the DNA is TGTGCCAGCAGTTCCTGGCCGGGTATTTCCTCCACAGATACGCAGTATTTT. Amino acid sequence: CASSSWPGISSTDTQYF.

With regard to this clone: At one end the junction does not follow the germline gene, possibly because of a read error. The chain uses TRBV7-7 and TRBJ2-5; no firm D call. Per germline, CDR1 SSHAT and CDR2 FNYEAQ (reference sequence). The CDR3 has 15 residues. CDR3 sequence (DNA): TGTGCTAGCAGCTTAGTTACTGGACCCCAAGGGACCCAGTACTTC. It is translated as CASSLVTGPQGTQYF. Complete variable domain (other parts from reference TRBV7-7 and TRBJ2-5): GAGVSQSPRYKVTKRGQDVTLRCDPISSHATLYWYQQALGQGPEFLTYFNYEAQPDKSGLPSDRFSAERPEGSISTLTIQRTEQRDSAMYRCASSLVTGPQGTQYFGPGTRLLVL.

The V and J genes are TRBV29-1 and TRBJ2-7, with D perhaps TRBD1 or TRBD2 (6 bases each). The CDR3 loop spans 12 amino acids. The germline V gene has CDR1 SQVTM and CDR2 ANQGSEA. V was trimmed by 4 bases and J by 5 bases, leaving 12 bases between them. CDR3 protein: CSVAGGRNEQYF. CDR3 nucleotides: TGCAGCGTTGCTGGGGGGCGGAACGAGCAGTACTTC.

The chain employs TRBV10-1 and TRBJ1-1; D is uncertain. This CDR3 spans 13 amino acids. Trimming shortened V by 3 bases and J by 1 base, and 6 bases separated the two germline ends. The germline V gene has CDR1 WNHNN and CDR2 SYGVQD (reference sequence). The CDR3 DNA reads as TGCGCCAGCAGTGATACGGGGAACACTGAAGCTTTCTTT. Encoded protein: CASSDTGNTEAFF.

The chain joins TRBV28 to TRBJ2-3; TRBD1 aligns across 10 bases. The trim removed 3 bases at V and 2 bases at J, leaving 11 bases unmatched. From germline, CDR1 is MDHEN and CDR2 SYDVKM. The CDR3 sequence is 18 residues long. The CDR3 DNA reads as TGTGCCAGCAGTTTCTCTTCTTTGGGACAGGGGAACACAGATACGCAGTATTTT. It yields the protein CASSFSSLGQGNTDTQYF.

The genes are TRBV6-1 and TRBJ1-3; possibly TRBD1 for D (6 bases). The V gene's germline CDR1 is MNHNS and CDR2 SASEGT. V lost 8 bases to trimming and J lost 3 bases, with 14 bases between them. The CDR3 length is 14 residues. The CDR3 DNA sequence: TGTGCCAGCCACACAGGGTTCGGTGGAAACACCATATATTTT. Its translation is CASHTGFGGNTIYF.

For the CDR3, the DNA is TGTGCCAGCAGCGAAAGGGGGGCGCTAGCAGATACGCAGTATTTT. Protein: CASSERGALADTQYF. The chain uses TRBV12-1 and TRBJ2-3. TRBV12-1 has pseudogene status. There are 15 residues in the CDR3.

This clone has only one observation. The CDR3 loop is CASTIQGGSGRLTEQFF. For the CDR3, the DNA is TGTGCCAGCACCATTCAAGGGGGTAGCGGGAGATTAACTGAGCAGTTCTTC. The chain uses TRBV28 and TRBJ2-1; 9 bases fit TRBD2. Per germline, CDR1 MDHEN and CDR2 SYDVKM. CDR3 length: 17 amino acids. After removal of 7 bases from V and 9 bases from J, the junction contained 19 bases not matched to a gene.

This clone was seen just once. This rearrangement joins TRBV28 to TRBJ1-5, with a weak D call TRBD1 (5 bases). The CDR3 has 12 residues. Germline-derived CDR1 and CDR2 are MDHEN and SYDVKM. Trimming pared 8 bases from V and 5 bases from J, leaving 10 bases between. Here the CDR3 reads CASAGGDQPQHF. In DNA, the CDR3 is TGTGCCAGCGCGGGGGGGGATCAGCCCCAGCATTTT.

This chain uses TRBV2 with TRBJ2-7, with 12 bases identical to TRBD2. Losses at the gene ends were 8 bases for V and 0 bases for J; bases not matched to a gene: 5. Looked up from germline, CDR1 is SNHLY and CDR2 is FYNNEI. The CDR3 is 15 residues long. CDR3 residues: CASLLAGGSSYEQYF. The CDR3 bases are TGTGCCAGCCTTCTAGCGGGAGGGAGCTCCTACGAGCAGTACTTC.

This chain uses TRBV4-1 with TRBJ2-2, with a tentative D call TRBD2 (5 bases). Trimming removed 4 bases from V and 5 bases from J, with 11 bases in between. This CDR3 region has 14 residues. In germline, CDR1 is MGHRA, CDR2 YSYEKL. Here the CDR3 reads CASSLETRTGELFF. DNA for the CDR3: TGCGCCAGCAGCCTTGAAACTAGAACCGGGGAGCTGTTTTTT.

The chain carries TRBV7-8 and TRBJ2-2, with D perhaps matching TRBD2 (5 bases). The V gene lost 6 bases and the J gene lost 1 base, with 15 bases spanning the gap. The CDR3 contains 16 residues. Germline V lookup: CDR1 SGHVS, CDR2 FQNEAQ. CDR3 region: CASSSPGTQNTGELFF. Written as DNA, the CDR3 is TGTGCCAGCAGTTCCCCGGGAACACAGAACACCGGGGAGCTGTTTTTT.

CDR3 nucleotides: TGTGCCACCAGCATTGAGGTTCAGTCCTACGAGCAGTACTTC. It yields the protein CATSIEVQSYEQYF. The chain is built from TRBV15 and TRBJ2-7; D not resolved. V gave up 4 bases and J gave up 1 base, with 11 bases separating them. This CDR3 spans 14 amino acids. Germline CDR1 is LNHNV and CDR2 is YYDKDF (reference sequence).

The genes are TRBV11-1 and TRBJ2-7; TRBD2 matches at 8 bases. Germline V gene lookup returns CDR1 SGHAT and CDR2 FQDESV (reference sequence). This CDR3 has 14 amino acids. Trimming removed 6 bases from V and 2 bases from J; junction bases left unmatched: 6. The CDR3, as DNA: TGTGCCAGCAGTCTTAGCGGGACGACCTACGAGCAGTACTTC. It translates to CASSLSGTTYEQYF.

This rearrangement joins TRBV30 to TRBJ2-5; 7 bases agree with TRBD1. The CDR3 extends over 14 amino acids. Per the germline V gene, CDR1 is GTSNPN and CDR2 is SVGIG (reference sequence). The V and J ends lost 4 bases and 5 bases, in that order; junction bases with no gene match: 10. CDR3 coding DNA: TGTGCCTGGAACCAAAACAGGGGCCGGGAGACCCAGTACTTC. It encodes CAWNQNRGRETQYF.

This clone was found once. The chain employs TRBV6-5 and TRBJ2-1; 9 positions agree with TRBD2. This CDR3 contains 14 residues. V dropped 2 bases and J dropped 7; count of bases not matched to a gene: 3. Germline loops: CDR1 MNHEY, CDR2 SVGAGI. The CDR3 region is CASSYLAGTNEQFF. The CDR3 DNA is TGTGCCAGCAGTTACCTAGCGGGAACAAATGAGCAGTTCTTC.

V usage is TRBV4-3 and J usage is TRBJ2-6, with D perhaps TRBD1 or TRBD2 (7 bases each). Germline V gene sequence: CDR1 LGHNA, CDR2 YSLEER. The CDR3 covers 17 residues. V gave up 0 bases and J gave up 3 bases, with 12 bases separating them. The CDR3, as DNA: TGCGCCAGCAGCCAAGATTTCAGGGGGGGTGGGGCCAACGTCCTGACTTTC. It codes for CASSQDFRGGGANVLTF.